The entry that follows covers one T cell receptor (beta chain) sequence. There is no known antigen for this receptor. No base quality values were provided; no much bigger clone lies one nucleotide off. The sample is drawn from a study of CD8+ T cells in alopecia areata (dated by TCRdb to 2016 to 2019). Concerning the study at large: The treated patients, all with moderate-to-severe alopecia areata, were enrolled in an open-label pilot trial of oral tofacitinib given at 5 to 10 mg twice daily. The RNA source kit depended on sample type: the PAXgene miRNA kit for fixed scalp, the miRNeasy kit for PBMCs, and the RNeasy kit for mouse skin. TCRbeta CDR3 regions were amplified by immunoSEQ multiplex PCR using 35 Vbeta forward and 13 Jbeta reverse primers. Patients received tofacitinib for 6 to 18 months and were then followed off drug for 6 months to check for delayed response and recurrence. Scalp clonality was compared among normal scalp (n=4), patchy alopecia areata scalp (n=8), and alopecia totalis/universalis scalp (n=8). Biopsies were taken from tofacitinib-treated patients at baseline and again at 4 and 24 weeks into treatment, and several of those patients also had a later scalp biopsy. The study used high-throughput TCRbeta sequencing to examine T cell clonal expansion in alopecia areata, in both the C3H/HeJ mouse model and human patients. Scalp tissue and sorted CD4+ and CD8+ peripheral blood T cells from patchy and totalis/universalis alopecia areata patients and from healthy controls were covered by human TCRbeta sequencing.

On the study overall, not on this receptor specifically: Compared with normal scalp, lesional scalp, particularly in alopecia totalis/universalis, had higher clonality and more expanded CD8+ clones, which suggests antigenic drive. Shared TCR sequences between patients were less evident than in mice, which may be partly attributable to HLA diversity in the patient population. Resident alphabeta T cells in normal human skin are also sequenced, complicating scalp TCR repertoire analysis, unlike mouse skin dominated by gammadelta T cells.

The meaning of the sample's time point label: baseline before oral tofacitinib. Lesional scalp punch biopsies and peripheral blood were obtained from alopecia areata patients. PBMCs were separated by density centrifugation and stained for CD3, CD4 and CD8, after which CD4+ and CD8+ T cells were sorted on a FACSAria. The method was the immunoSEQ multiplex PCR assay. RNA was extracted from all samples and reverse transcribed into cDNA as template for TCR sequencing. SuperScript III was used to make first-strand cDNA, primed with a 2:1 mix of oligo-dT and random hexamers. Amplification bias was assessed with a synthetic immune receptor repertoire, and residual bias was removed computationally. As for the original processing: Raw reads were preprocessed to remove errors, and CDR3 was defined according to IMGT conventions as the region from the conserved cysteine to phenylalanine. Clonality was computed by normalizing Shannon entropy by log2 of the number of productive unique TCRs and subtracting the result from 1. Scalp TCRbeta sequences were cross-referenced with sorted blood CD4 and CD8 repertoires so that the CD4 or CD8 identity of scalp clones could be inferred. As stored in TCRdb, this immuneACCESS dataset retains in-frame rearrangements with V and J assigned. A fraction of the clones does not appear; measured against another copy, unresolved V genes explain less than half of the discrepancy, and the remainder lacks a known reason. Clone size and V and J calls were adopted from that table, with D and trimming inferred from the DNA. Within this sample are about 120,000 clones, with about 47% of them counted one time only. Over 15% of the sample lies in the top ten.

The input for sequencing was CD8+ T cells sorted from blood, taken at week 0. This receptor was taken from a human donor with alopecia areata.

The base sequence is TGCGCCAGCAGCCTCACCGGGACAGGGGGCTACGAGCAGTACTTC. This is translated as CASSLTGTGGYEQYF. Rearrangement joined TRBV4-1 to TRBJ2-7, with 11 bases aligning to TRBD1. The germline V gene specifies MGHRA as CDR1 and YSYEKL as CDR2. Trimmed from V: 4 bases; trimmed from J: 3 bases; junction bases lacking a gene match: 5. The CDR3 spans 15 residues, from the cysteine through the phenylalanine. CDR3 DNA only is kept here, 45 bases in frame from base 1.